This T cell receptor (beta chain) is drawn from a study of control samples from healthy donors and cancer patients. Only in-frame clones appear in the TCRdb table, and some are missing; sequencing was by immunoSEQ multiplex PCR. The sample consists of 130,000 or so clones, approximately 94% of them appearing once. The sequence came from a man aged 40-50 years in good health. Specimen: blood.

The CDR3 is CASSQDRVEKPYGYTF. Here the CDR3 DNA reads TGTGCCAGCAGCCAAGATAGGGTAGAGAAACCTTATGGCTACACCTTC. This chain joins TRBV14 and TRBJ1-2; D is undetermined. CDR1 is SGHDN and CDR2 is FVKESK in the germline V gene. Trimming shortened V by 0 bases and J by 5 bases, and 16 bases separated the two germline ends. The CDR3 extends over 16 amino acids.